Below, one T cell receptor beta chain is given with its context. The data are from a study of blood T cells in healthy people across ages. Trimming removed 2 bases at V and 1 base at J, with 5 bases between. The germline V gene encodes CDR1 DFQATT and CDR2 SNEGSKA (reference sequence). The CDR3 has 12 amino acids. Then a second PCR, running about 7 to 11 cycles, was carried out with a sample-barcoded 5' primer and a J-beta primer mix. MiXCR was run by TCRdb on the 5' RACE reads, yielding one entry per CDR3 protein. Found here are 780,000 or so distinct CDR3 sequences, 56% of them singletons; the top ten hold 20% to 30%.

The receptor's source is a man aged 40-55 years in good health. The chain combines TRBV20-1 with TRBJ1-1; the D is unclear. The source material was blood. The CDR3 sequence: CSARRANTEAFF. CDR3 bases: TGCAGTGCTAGAAGAGCGAACACTGAAGCTTTCTTT.